What follows are 28 T cell receptor beta chains derived from one specimen sequenced in a study of immune cell composition in non-small cell lung cancer. Only in-frame clones appear in the TCRdb table, and some are missing; sequencing was by immunoSEQ multiplex PCR. The sample lists around 6,300 clones, around 77% occurring once. Normal lung sampling was at least 3 cm from the tumour, as distant as possible. The sequenced material came from non-adjacent lung tissue. These receptors were collected from a human donor with non-small cell lung cancer.

This clone was seen a single time. The genes are TRBV5-4 and TRBJ2-7, with TRBD2 matching over 8 bases. Germline V gene lookup returns CDR1 SGHNT and CDR2 YYREEE (reference sequence). With 2 bases clipped from V and 4 bases from J, the junction kept 5 bases outside the gene matches. This CDR3 spans 14 amino acids. The CDR3 DNA follows: TGTGCCAGCAGCTTAGGAAGCGGGAGTTACGAGCAGTACTTC. Translated: CASSLGSGSYEQYF.

The V and J genes are TRBV6-5 and TRBJ2-7, with a tentative D call TRBD1 (5 bases). Germline V gene lookup returns CDR1 MNHEY and CDR2 SVGAGI. V dropped 5 bases and J dropped 2 bases, with 7 bases sitting between them. The CDR3 consists of 12 residues. CDR3 sequence reads: CASSQGTYEQYF. The DNA for the CDR3 is TGTGCCAGCAGTCAGGGTACCTACGAGCAGTACTTC.

This chain uses TRBV28 with TRBJ1-4, with no clear D. Germline CDR1 reads MDHEN; CDR2 reads SYDVKM. The CDR3 covers 13 residues. The V end lost 3 bases, the J end lost 8 bases, and 10 bases lay between the germline ends. Here the CDR3 reads CASSFTSPEKLFF. The CDR3 coding sequence is TGTGCCAGCAGTTTTACTTCTCCGGAAAAACTGTTTTTT.

The chain combines TRBV11-3 with TRBJ2-5; 10 bases match TRBD1. The trim removed 4 bases at V and 2 bases at J, leaving 7 bases unmatched. Germline CDR1 and CDR2: SGHNT and YENEEA. The CDR3 length is 16 residues. The CDR3 sequence is CASSYGTGDLQETQYF. In nucleotides, the CDR3 is TGTGCCAGCAGCTACGGGACAGGGGATTTGCAAGAGACCCAGTACTTC.

This clone occurred a few times. The rearrangement links TRBV28 to TRBJ2-1; 7 bases fit TRBD2. Trimming at V came to 5 bases and at J to 6 bases, leaving 4 bases not matched to a gene. Germline CDR1 and CDR2: MDHEN and SYDVKM. The CDR3 has 13 amino acids. The CDR3 spells CASSTGLPNEQFF. CDR3 nucleotide sequence: TGTGCCAGCAGTACGGGACTACCCAATGAGCAGTTCTTC.

Only a few counts were recorded for this clone. The V and J genes are TRBV2 and TRBJ2-7; D uncertain. CDR3 length equals 15 residues. V shed 4 bases and J shed 0 bases, with 13 bases lying between them. Per germline, CDR1 SNHLY and CDR2 FYNNEI. CDR3 residues: CASSADLNSSYEQYF. The CDR3, as DNA: TGTGCCAGCAGTGCCGACTTGAATAGCTCCTACGAGCAGTACTTC.

The sample holds a few counts of this clone. Here the CDR3 reads CASSEGGDTQYF. The DNA of the CDR3 is TGTGCCAGCAGTGAGGGGGGAGATACGCAGTATTTT. V is TRBV6-1 and J is TRBJ2-3; tentative D call: TRBD2 (6 bases). Germline V gene sequence: CDR1 MNHNS, CDR2 SASEGT. This CDR3 has 12 amino acids. V gave up 3 bases and J gave up 5 bases, with 6 bases separating them.

CDR3 bases: TGTGCCAGCTCTCGGGGGAGCTCTGGAAACACCATATATTTT. Its translation is CASSRGSSGNTIYF. The chain recombines TRBV7-8 with TRBJ1-3; D is possibly TRBD1 (5 bases). Germline V gene data show CDR1 as SGHVS and CDR2 as FQNEAQ. The CDR3 runs to 14 residues. V was shortened by 8 bases and J by 0 bases, with 11 bases between the two germline ends.

This clone was seen just once. The chain links TRBV7-9 to TRBJ2-1, with D possibly being TRBD1 (5 bases). The length of the CDR3 is 14 residues. Germline loops: CDR1 SEHNR, CDR2 FQNEAQ (reference sequence). The V and J ends lost 6 bases and 9 bases respectively, with 18 bases between them. CDR3 in DNA: TGTGCCAGCAGGCCCGTCGGCACAGGCGGTGAGCAGTTCTTC. It encodes CASRPVGTGGEQFF.

The genes are TRBV6-1 and TRBJ2-7; weak D call: TRBD2 (6 bases). The V gene lost 7 bases and the J gene lost 2 bases, with 12 bases spanning the gap. Germline V lookup: CDR1 MNHNS, CDR2 SASEGT. The CDR3 is 13 residues long. The DNA of the CDR3 is TGTGCCAGCAAATCACCGGGAGCCTACGAGCAGTACTTC. It codes for CASKSPGAYEQYF.

V usage is TRBV7-2 and J usage is TRBJ2-7, with 9 bases fitting TRBD2. The ends lost 2 bases at V and 7 bases at J; junction bases unmatched: 9. This CDR3 has 15 residues. Germline V gene sequence: CDR1 SGHTA, CDR2 FQGNSA. In nucleotides, the CDR3 is TGTGCCAGCAGCTTAAGCGGGGGGATGTTACGTGAGCAGTACTTC. Translating it yields CASSLSGGMLREQYF.

CDR3 sequence: CASSPNLLRFPKETQYF. DNA for the CDR3: TGTGCCAGCTCACCAAATCTTCTCCGGTTTCCCAAAGAGACCCAGTACTTC. The genes are TRBV18 and TRBJ2-5; D is uncertain. This CDR3 has 17 amino acids. Per germline, CDR1 KGHSH and CDR2 LQKENI. Trimming removed 2 bases from V and 3 bases from J, with 19 bases in between.

In this sample, this clone turned up once. The J gene is TRBJ2-5, the V gene TRBV5-4; possible D gene TRBD2, 6 bases. The length of the CDR3 is 14 residues. The V and J ends lost 0 bases and 2 bases respectively, with 8 bases between them. From germline, CDR1 is SGHNT and CDR2 YYREEE (reference sequence). CDR3 in amino acids: CASSLGLDQETQYF. CDR3 sequence (DNA): TGTGCCAGCAGCTTGGGACTAGATCAAGAGACCCAGTACTTC.

The V call is TRBV5-1, the J call TRBJ1-1; 7 bases map to TRBD1. This CDR3 spans 13 amino acids. Germline CDR1 and CDR2: SGHRS and YFSETQ. The V gene end was trimmed by 1 base and the J gene end by 11 bases; junction bases not matched to a gene: 8. The CDR3 loop reads CASSLLGDRVAFF. The CDR3 DNA reads TGCGCCAGCAGCTTGTTAGGGGACAGAGTCGCTTTCTTT.

This clone was detected only once. The gene calls are TRBV6-5 and TRBJ2-7, with a tentative D call TRBD2 (6 bases). With 2 bases removed from V and 4 bases from J, the gap between germline ends came to 12 bases. This CDR3 spans 14 amino acids. Germline values: CDR1 MNHEY, CDR2 SVGAGI. Here the CDR3 DNA reads TGTGCCAGCAGTTACAGTGGGACTCGATACGAGCAGTACTTC. Amino acid sequence: CASSYSGTRYEQYF.

As DNA, the CDR3 is TGTGCCAGCAGCCTCAACACTGAAGCTTTCTTT. Its translation is CASSLNTEAFF. This rearrangement joins TRBV5-6 to TRBJ1-1; D gene ambiguous. CDR3 size: 11 residues. Germline V gene lookup returns CDR1 SGHDT and CDR2 YYEEEE. V was pared by 4 bases and J by 2 bases, with 3 bases between.

The rearrangement links TRBV6-5 to TRBJ1-2; 8 nucleotides agree with TRBD1. The CDR3 length is 14 residues. After removal of 7 bases from V and 3 bases from J, the junction contained 7 bases not matched to a gene. Germline-derived CDR1 and CDR2 are MNHEY and SVGAGI. The CDR3, as DNA: TGTGCCAGCACTCAACCGGGACAGGACTATGGCTACACCTTC. Translating it yields CASTQPGQDYGYTF.

The chain has TRBV9 and TRBJ2-3; TRBD2 aligns across 8 bases. The CDR3 sequence is 16 residues long. Germline V gives CDR1 SGDLS, CDR2 YYNGEE. With V trimmed by 0 bases and J by 1 base, 4 bases remained unmatched. CDR3 sequence: CASSVEAGARTDTQYF. CDR3 DNA sequence: TGTGCCAGCAGCGTAGAAGCGGGAGCTCGCACAGATACGCAGTATTTT.

This clone was observed a handful of times. For the CDR3, the DNA is TGTGCCAGCAGCCGGGACAGGGCATATGAGCAGTTCTTC. It encodes CASSRDRAYEQFF. The chain employs TRBV4-2 and TRBJ2-1; TRBD1 aligns across 9 bases. Germline CDR1 reads LGHNA; CDR2 reads YNFKEQ. The CDR3 sequence is 13 residues long. V dropped 4 bases and J dropped 8; count of bases not matched to a gene: 3.

The chain combines TRBV6-1 with TRBJ1-6, with 7 bases aligning to TRBD1. Germline-derived CDR1 and CDR2 are MNHNS and SASEGT. The CDR3 sequence is 15 residues long. Trimming removed 0 bases from V and 7 bases from J; junction bases left unmatched: 3. CDR3 bases: TGTGCCAGCAGTGAAGCCCCGGGACAGAATTCACCCCTCCACTTT. Translating gives CASSEAPGQNSPLHF.

This chain links TRBV27 with TRBJ2-7; 7 positions agree with TRBD1. The CDR3 is 16 residues long. The germline V gene has CDR1 MNHEY and CDR2 SMNVEV (reference sequence). V was pared by 5 bases and J by 4 bases, with 14 bases of the junction left unmatched. The CDR3 coding sequence is TGTGCCAGCAGTCCTACCCTCCGGGACAGCAAATACGAGCAGTACTTC. Translated, it gives CASSPTLRDSKYEQYF.

V is TRBV5-5 and J is TRBJ1-3; D is unclear. The CDR3 contains 15 residues. V was shortened by 3 bases and J by 4 bases, with 14 bases between the two germline ends. Germline V lookup: CDR1 SGHKS, CDR2 YYEKEE (reference sequence). CDR3 coding DNA: TGTGCCAGCAGCTCCCCGGAGGTATCCGGAAACACCATATATTTT. Translated, it gives CASSSPEVSGNTIYF. The entire variable domain, with the rest obtained from reference TRBV5-5 and TRBJ1-3, is as follows: DAGVTQSPTHLIKTRGQQVTLRCSPISGHKSVSWYQQVLGQGPQFIFQYYEKEERGRGNFPDRFSARQFPNYSSELNVNALLLGDSALYLCASSSPEVSGNTIYFGEGSWLTVV.

This sequence joins TRBV4-2 and TRBJ2-7; D is ambiguous. The V gene lost 1 base and the J gene lost 2 bases, with 15 bases spanning the gap. Germline V gene sequence: CDR1 LGHNA, CDR2 YNFKEQ. The CDR3 consists of 16 residues. Here the CDR3 DNA reads TGTGCCAGCAGCCAAGTTGATGGGCAGGCACCCTACGAGCAGTACTTC. Its protein is CASSQVDGQAPYEQYF.

The V call is TRBV5-1, the J call TRBJ1-1; D call uncertain. The CDR3 extends over 15 amino acids. V lost 1 base to trimming and J lost 3 bases, with 13 bases between them. CDR1 is SGHRS and CDR2 is YFSETQ in the germline V gene. CDR3 protein: CASSLYGEGDTEAFF. The CDR3 nucleotides are TGCGCCAGCAGCTTGTATGGGGAGGGTGACACTGAAGCTTTCTTT. The whole variable domain, remainder taken from reference TRBV5-1 and TRBJ1-1, is KAGVTQTPRYLIKTRGQQVTLSCSPISGHRSVSWYQQTPGQGLQFLFEYFSETQRNKGNFPGRFSGRQFSNSRSEMNVSTLELGDSALYLCASSLYGEGDTEAFFGQGTRLTVV.

Only one count was recorded for this clone. The chain recombines TRBV18 with TRBJ1-6; D not certain. In germline, CDR1 is KGHSH, CDR2 LQKENI. The V gene lost 2 bases and the J gene lost 9 bases, with 11 bases spanning the gap. CDR3 length: 14 amino acids. The CDR3 sequence is CASSPMREGSPLHF. The CDR3 DNA reads TGTGCCAGCTCACCAATGAGGGAGGGTTCACCCCTCCACTTT. Supplemented by reference TRBV18 and TRBJ1-6, the full variable domain reads NAGVMQNPRHLVRRRGQEARLRCSPMKGHSHVYWYRQLPEEGLKFMVYLQKENIIDESGMPKERFSAEFPKEGPSILRIQQVVRGDSAAYFCASSPMREGSPLHFGNGTRLTVT.

The V gene is TRBV25-1, the J gene TRBJ2-2, with 10 bases matching TRBD1. This CDR3 is 14 amino acids long. Per germline, CDR1 MGHDK and CDR2 SYGVNS. The ends lost 6 bases at V and 4 bases at J; junction bases unmatched: 2. CDR3 protein: CASRDRGRTGELFF. CDR3 in DNA: TGTGCCAGCAGAGACAGGGGGCGCACCGGGGAGCTGTTTTTT.

The chain is built from TRBV7-2 and TRBJ1-6, with 8 nucleotides matching TRBD1. There are 14 residues in the CDR3. Germline V lookup: CDR1 SGHTA, CDR2 FQGNSA. The trim removed 5 bases at V and 7 bases at J, leaving 4 bases unmatched. The CDR3: CASSTGTGNSPLHF. CDR3 DNA: TGTGCCAGCAGCACCGGGACAGGCAATTCACCCCTCCACTTT.

Only a few counts were recorded for this clone. This chain joins TRBV28 and TRBJ1-5, with TRBD1 matching over 9 bases. The length of the CDR3 is 14 residues. V trimming: 6 bases; J trimming: 3 bases; junction bases outside the gene matches: 3. Germline CDR1 reads MDHEN; CDR2 reads SYDVKM. CDR3 sequence (DNA): TGTGCCAGCAGGGGACAGGGACCCAATCAGCCCCAGCATTTT. Amino acids: CASRGQGPNQPQHF.